One sample yielded the 20 T cell receptor beta chains listed below, sequenced in a study of PD-1 blockade in classical Hodgkin lymphoma. Sequencing was performed with immunoSEQ multiplex PCR; in TCRdb, only in-frame clones are kept and a portion is missing. The repertoire has 25,000 to 30,000 clones, about four fifths of them found once; the top ten carry 16%. Regarding time point: cycle 4 day 1 (C4D1), after 6 weeks of nivolumab. Every one of the patients relapsed after autologous stem cell transplantation (brentuximab vedotin exposure was variable). This specimen was peripheral blood mononuclear cells (PBMCs), taken before the fourth cycle of nivolumab. The source is a human donor with classical Hodgkin lymphoma.

CDR3 DNA: TGTGCCAGCAGTGAAATTCAGGACAGGGGAGGTGAAGCTTTCTTT. This translates into CASSEIQDRGGEAFF. The gene calls are TRBV6-1 and TRBJ1-1; 9 bases agree with TRBD1. V dropped 2 bases and J dropped 7; count of bases not matched to a gene: 8. There are 15 residues in the CDR3. Germline assignment: CDR1 MNHNS and CDR2 SASEGT.

J is TRBJ2-7 and V is TRBV7-9; 11 bases match TRBD2. Germline V gives CDR1 SEHNR, CDR2 FQNEAQ (reference sequence). Trimming cost V 4 bases and J 0 bases; bases outside gene matches: 2. The CDR3 sequence is 15 residues long. CDR3 nucleotides: TGTGCCAGCAGCTACGGGACTAGCGGCTCCTACGAGCAGTACTTC. This translates into CASSYGTSGSYEQYF.

This clone was counted a few times. In the same sample, other DNA sequences code for this CDR3. The rearrangement joins TRBV29-1 to TRBJ2-2; 8 bases align to TRBD2. The CDR3 has 13 amino acids. Unmatched junction bases numbered 7, after V lost 4 bases and J lost 9 bases. Looked up from germline, CDR1 is SQVTM and CDR2 is ANQGSEA. DNA for the CDR3: TGCAGCGTTGGGGTGACGGGGGGGCGGGAGCTGTTTTTT. It specifies CSVGVTGGRELFF.

This chain links TRBV5-1 with TRBJ2-2, with TRBD2 as a possible D gene (6 bases). The CDR3 consists of 16 residues. Per germline, CDR1 SGHRS and CDR2 YFSETQ. Between the trimmed V and J ends, which lost 4 bases and 9 bases, there was a span of 22 bases. CDR3 in amino acids: CASSTRLVSDSRELFF. The CDR3 bases are TGCGCCAGCAGCACCCGACTAGTTAGTGATTCCCGGGAGCTGTTTTTT.

By sample fraction, this clone is large. The rearrangement links TRBV5-6 to TRBJ2-7; tentative D call: TRBD2 (6 bases). Deletions cut 0 bases from V and 6 bases from J, with 13 bases between. CDR1 is SGHDT, CDR2 YYEEEE, per germline. The CDR3 has 14 amino acids. The CDR3: CASSLVGSAGEQYF. For the CDR3, the DNA is TGTGCCAGCAGCTTGGTCGGGAGCGCGGGCGAGCAGTACTTC.

The chain employs TRBV5-1 and TRBJ2-2; 7 bases line up with TRBD2. CDR3 length equals 15 residues. From germline, CDR1 is SGHRS and CDR2 YFSETQ. V trimming: 5 bases; J trimming: 1 base; junction bases outside the gene matches: 5. The CDR3 reads CASRGGSVNTGELFF. The CDR3 nucleotides read TGCGCCAGCAGGGGCGGGAGTGTGAACACCGGGGAGCTGTTTTTT.

This rearrangement joins TRBV15 to TRBJ2-4; D might be TRBD2 (7 bases). This CDR3 spans 16 amino acids. CDR1 is LNHNV, CDR2 YYDKDF, per germline (reference sequence). V was cut by 0 bases and J by 5 bases, with 14 bases left in between. CDR3 nucleotide sequence: TGTGCCACCAGCAGAGATCGGGGGGCGAGGGAAAACATTCAGTACTTC. It yields the protein CATSRDRGARENIQYF. The full variable domain, in which reference TRBV15 and TRBJ2-4 provide the parts outside the CDR3, is DAMVIQNPRYQVTQFGKPVTLSCSQTLNHNVMYWYQQKSSQAPKLLFHYYDKDFNNEADTPDNFQSRRPNTSFCFLDIRSPGLGDTAMYLCATSRDRGARENIQYFGAGTRLSVL.

To note about this clone: The sample contains more than one DNA sequence encoding this CDR3. V and J are TRBV30 and TRBJ1-1; tentatively, D is TRBD1 (6 bases). This CDR3 has 13 amino acids. The germline gives CDR1 GTSNPN, CDR2 SVGIG (reference sequence). Trimming cost V 0 bases and J 1 base, with 6 bases left between them. CDR3: CAWSVQGNTEAFF. DNA for the CDR3: TGTGCCTGGAGTGTACAGGGGAACACTGAAGCTTTCTTT. The whole variable domain, remainder taken from reference TRBV30 and TRBJ1-1, is SQTIHQWPATLVQPVGSPLSLECTVEGTSNPNLYWYRQAAGRGLQLLFYSVGIGQISSEVPQNLSASRPQDRQFILSSKKLLLSDSGFYLCAWSVQGNTEAFFGQGTRLTVV.

This rearrangement joins TRBV6-1 to TRBJ2-1; D uncertain. Germline V CDR1 and CDR2: MNHNS, SASEGT. The CDR3 consists of 15 residues. V dropped 4 bases and J dropped 7 bases, with 17 bases sitting between them. The CDR3 DNA is TGTGCCAGCAGTGCGCCCGCGTACCCGGGTAATGAGCAGTTCTTC. This translates into CASSAPAYPGNEQFF.

The chain uses TRBV19 and TRBJ2-7, with D possibly matching TRBD2 (6 bases). This CDR3 comprises 13 residues. V was shortened by 7 bases and J by 4 bases, with 14 bases between the two germline ends. Germline CDR1 is LNHDA and CDR2 is SQIVND (reference sequence). For the CDR3, the DNA is TGTGCCAGTAAGGGGCGAGGAGGGTACGAGCAGTACTTC. Amino acid sequence: CASKGRGGYEQYF.

This clone was found a few times. This chain links TRBV5-5 with TRBJ1-2, with a tentative D call TRBD1 (6 bases). CDR3 size: 13 residues. Germline assignment: CDR1 SGHKS and CDR2 YYEKEE (reference sequence). V was pared by 0 bases and J by 7 bases, with 10 bases between. The CDR3 loop is CASSLGGTFGYTF. CDR3 sequence (DNA): TGTGCCAGCAGCTTGGGGGGGACATTTGGCTACACCTTC.

This clone rates as medium-sized. The gene calls are TRBV28 and TRBJ2-3; 13 bases fit TRBD2. Germline CDR1 and CDR2: MDHEN and SYDVKM. CDR3 size: 19 residues. Trimming took 2 bases from V and 5 from J; bases not matched to a gene: 13. CDR3 in amino acids: CASSLEGPGLAGEEDTQYF. For the CDR3, the DNA is TGTGCCAGCAGTTTAGAGGGACCAGGACTAGCGGGAGAGGAAGATACGCAGTATTTT.

The rearrangement uses TRBV5-4 and TRBJ1-1; TRBD1 matches 8 bases. Germline CDR1 SGHNT, CDR2 YYREEE (reference sequence). This CDR3 has 15 amino acids. V lost 5 bases to trimming and J lost 3 bases; unmatched junction nucleotides: 9. The CDR3 loop reads CASRPRGHLDTEAFF. CDR3 DNA: TGTGCCAGCAGGCCCAGGGGGCATTTAGACACTGAAGCTTTCTTT.

The J gene is TRBJ2-1, the V gene TRBV27; 12 bases are shared with TRBD2. Looked up from germline, CDR1 is MNHEY and CDR2 is SMNVEV (reference sequence). V was pared by 2 bases and J by 6 bases, with 5 bases of the junction left unmatched. There are 16 residues in the CDR3. The CDR3 reads CASSLQGLAGFNEQFF. The CDR3, as DNA: TGTGCCAGCAGTTTACAGGGACTAGCGGGTTTCAATGAGCAGTTCTTC.

This clone was observed a few times. The chain carries TRBV6-1 and TRBJ2-1; D is tentatively TRBD1 or TRBD2 (5 bases each). V was trimmed by 7 bases and J by 6 bases, leaving 16 bases between them. Germline assignment: CDR1 MNHNS and CDR2 SASEGT. The CDR3 is 14 amino acids. CDR3 region: CASIGGTSLNEQFF. The DNA for the CDR3 is TGTGCCAGCATTGGGGGTACGTCCCTCAATGAGCAGTTCTTC.

The rearrangement joins TRBV10-2 to TRBJ1-5; D gene ambiguous. Germline values: CDR1 WSHSY, CDR2 SAAADI. There are 12 residues in the CDR3. V lost 9 bases and J lost 3, with 9 bases in between. The chain's CDR3 is CASGKLNQPQHF. In DNA, the CDR3 is TGCGCCAGTGGAAAGCTCAATCAGCCCCAGCATTTT.

The J gene is TRBJ1-2, the V gene TRBV10-1; 12 positions agree with TRBD1. Germline values: CDR1 WNHNN, CDR2 SYGVQD (reference sequence). Losses at the gene ends were 10 bases for V and 4 bases for J; bases not matched to a gene: 19. The CDR3 spans 18 residues. CDR3 coding DNA: TGCGCCATCATAACGACATTAGGGACAGGGGGCGTCGGCTATGGCTACACCTTC. Translating gives CAIITTLGTGGVGYGYTF.

The gene calls are TRBV28 and TRBJ2-1; unclear D gene. The V and J ends lost 0 bases and 2 bases respectively, with 8 bases between them. The CDR3 runs to 15 residues. Germline CDR1 MDHEN, CDR2 SYDVKM. The CDR3 is CASSLWELTYNEQFF. In nucleotides, the CDR3 is TGTGCCAGCAGTTTATGGGAGTTAACCTACAATGAGCAGTTCTTC.

A single count supports this clone. The J gene is TRBJ2-1, the V gene TRBV19, with 12 nucleotides matching TRBD2. Losses at the gene ends were 5 bases for V and 7 bases for J; bases not matched to a gene: 9. Germline V gene data show CDR1 as LNHDA and CDR2 as SQIVND (reference sequence). This CDR3 has 16 residues. The CDR3 protein is CASSASSGRALNEQFF. As DNA, the CDR3 is TGTGCCAGTAGTGCGTCTAGCGGGAGGGCCTTGAATGAGCAGTTCTTC. The full variable domain, with the rest looked up from reference TRBV19 and TRBJ2-1, is DGGITQSPKYLFRKEGQNVTLSCEQNLNHDAMYWYRQDPGQGLRLIYYSQIVNDFQKGDIAEGYSVSREKKESFPLTVTSAQKNPTAFYLCASSASSGRALNEQFFGPGTRLTVL.

The chain links TRBV19 to TRBJ2-5; possible D gene TRBD2, 6 bases. CDR1 and CDR2 from the germline V gene are LNHDA and SQIVND (reference sequence). Trimming shortened V by 4 bases and J by 2 bases, and 14 bases separated the two germline ends. The CDR3 covers 15 residues. The CDR3 nucleotides are TGTGCCAGTAGTAGGGATGGGGGGAGGCAAGAGACCCAGTACTTC. This codes for CASSRDGGRQETQYF.